The 30 T cell receptor beta chains below come from one sample, sequenced in a study of PD-1 blockade in classical Hodgkin lymphoma. Each patient's relapse followed autologous stem cell transplantation, and brentuximab vedotin exposure varied. Assay: immunoSEQ multiplex PCR; the TCRdb copy retains only in-frame clones and omits some. Of 90,000 or so clones in the sample, about 90% are singletons; the top ten hold about 2.7%. Material: peripheral blood mononuclear cells (PBMCs), obtained before the second cycle of nivolumab. Receptors originate from a human donor with classical Hodgkin lymphoma.

The count of this clone is one. The chain couples TRBV20-1 to TRBJ2-7; 9 bases match TRBD1. CDR1 is DFQATT, CDR2 SNEGSKA, per germline (reference sequence). J gave up 6 bases and V 6 bases, and 3 bases lay outside the gene matches. CDR3 size: 11 residues. The CDR3 spells CSATDRGEQYF. In DNA, the CDR3 is TGCAGTGCGACGGACAGGGGCGAGCAGTACTTC.

The chain joins TRBV28 to TRBJ1-5; possibly TRBD1 for D (6 bases). Trimming pared 2 bases from V and 5 bases from J, leaving 22 bases between. Germline CDR1 and CDR2: MDHEN and SYDVKM. The CDR3 is 18 amino acids. The CDR3 DNA sequence: TGTGCCAGCAGTTTAGGGTCAGGGGCTCCCCCGGGGGATCAGCCCCAGCATTTT. Translation gives CASSLGSGAPPGDQPQHF.

This chain joins TRBV7-9 and TRBJ2-2; TRBD1 might be the D (7 bases). Deletions cut 4 bases from V and 10 bases from J, with 19 bases between. From germline, CDR1 is SEHNR and CDR2 FQNEAQ (reference sequence). The CDR3 has 15 residues. The CDR3 DNA is TGTGCCAGCAGCTCCTTCCCTGACAGGGAGGAGGAGCTGTTTTTT. Residues: CASSSFPDREEELFF.

This clone was seen a few times. This rearrangement joins TRBV19 to TRBJ1-1; weak D call: TRBD1 (5 bases). CDR3 size: 13 residues. Germline V lookup: CDR1 LNHDA, CDR2 SQIVND (reference sequence). The V gene lost 6 bases and the J gene lost 4 bases, with 12 bases spanning the gap. The CDR3 loop reads CASRPGPRTEAFF. CDR3 sequence (DNA): TGTGCCAGTAGGCCGGGACCCCGCACTGAAGCTTTCTTT.

This chain connects TRBV2 to TRBJ1-1; TRBD1 matches at 7 bases. J was trimmed by 5 bases and V by 2 bases; bases with no gene match: 11. The CDR3 runs 16 residues. The V gene's germline CDR1 is SNHLY and CDR2 FYNNEI. The CDR3 loop reads CASSEIWAGGRTEAFF. For the CDR3, the DNA is TGTGCCAGCAGTGAAATTTGGGCAGGGGGGCGGACTGAAGCTTTCTTT.

This chain's CDR3 is CASSSRPPGGAGELFF. The DNA of the CDR3 is TGTGCCAGCAGCTCCAGGCCCCCAGGTGGGGCTGGGGAGCTGTTTTTT. This rearrangement joins TRBV7-3 to TRBJ2-2; weak D call: TRBD1 (5 bases). V dropped 4 bases and J dropped 8 bases, with 20 bases sitting between them. The CDR3 runs to 16 residues. CDR1 is SGHTA, CDR2 FQGTGA, per germline.

This sequence joins TRBV5-3 and TRBJ2-2, with a weak D call TRBD1 (5 bases). TRBV5-3 is given ORF status, its function remaining uncertain. The CDR3 sequence is 22 residues long. Trimming took 4 bases from V and 2 from J, leaving 33 bases between them. CDR3 DNA sequence: TGTGCCAGAAGCCTTCTCGAATCTCAGGGTTCCCACCCCCCGTTAAACACCGGGGAGCTGTTTTTT. Encoded protein: CARSLLESQGSHPPLNTGELFF.

This chain links TRBV27 with TRBJ2-5; maybe TRBD2 (6 bases). Germline CDR1 and CDR2: MNHEY and SMNVEV (reference sequence). The V gene lost 6 bases and the J gene lost 2 bases, with 16 bases spanning the gap. The CDR3 spans 15 residues. The chain's CDR3 is CASSPPGLLQETQYF. The CDR3 nucleotides are TGTGCCAGCAGCCCGCCGGGACTCCTACAAGAGACCCAGTACTTC.

The chain recombines TRBV19 with TRBJ2-5; weak D call: TRBD1 (6 bases). V lost 9 bases, J lost 2 bases, and 16 bases lay in between. The germline V gene encodes CDR1 LNHDA and CDR2 SQIVND (reference sequence). The CDR3 consists of 14 residues. CDR3 in amino acids: CASNPQGLQETQYF. The DNA for the CDR3 is TGTGCCAGCAATCCACAGGGCTTACAAGAGACCCAGTACTTC.

This sequence joins TRBV5-1 and TRBJ1-3; D remains ambiguous. The length of the CDR3 is 14 residues. Germline assignment: CDR1 SGHRS and CDR2 YFSETQ. V lost 3 bases, J lost 0 bases, and 7 bases lay in between. The CDR3 loop reads CASSSAGSGNTIYF. The DNA of the CDR3 is TGCGCCAGCAGCTCGGCGGGCTCTGGAAACACCATATATTTT.

V gene TRBV28 combines with J gene TRBJ1-4; TRBD1 matches at 9 bases. This CDR3 has 14 amino acids. Germline trimming cut 6 bases from V and 8 bases from J; bases unmatched to any gene: 7. The germline gives CDR1 MDHEN, CDR2 SYDVKM. The CDR3 DNA is TGTGCCAGCAGGAAACAGGGGGCACTCGAAAAACTGTTTTTT. It translates to CASRKQGALEKLFF.

The chain employs TRBV7-2 and TRBJ2-5; TRBD2 matches at 10 bases. CDR3 length: 15 residues. CDR1 is SGHTA, CDR2 FQGNSA, per germline. The ends lost 4 bases at V and 5 bases at J; junction bases unmatched: 7. CDR3 sequence reads: CASSSTAGGGETQYF. CDR3 DNA: TGTGCCAGCAGCTCGACAGCGGGGGGGGGCGAGACCCAGTACTTC. Looking up the rest from reference TRBV7-2 and TRBJ2-5 gives the full variable domain: GAGVSQSPSNKVTEKGKDVELRCDPISGHTALYWYRQSLGQGLEFLIYFQGNSAPDKSGLPSDRFSAERTGGSVSTLTIQRTQQEDSAVYLCASSSTAGGGETQYFGPGTRLLVL.

The chain links TRBV6-5 to TRBJ2-5, with D perhaps being TRBD1 or TRBD2 (5 bases each). Trimming left V 2 bases short and J 2 bases short, with 12 bases between. Germline V gene data show CDR1 as MNHEY and CDR2 as SVGAGI. The CDR3 totals 15 residues. CDR3 loop: CASSYEGRVQETQYF. CDR3 DNA sequence: TGTGCCAGCAGTTACGAGGGGCGAGTACAAGAGACCCAGTACTTC.

J is TRBJ1-4 and V is TRBV6-1; TRBD1 matches 11 bases. J lost 13 bases, V lost 6 bases, and 10 bases had no gene match. Germline V CDR1 and CDR2: MNHNS, SASEGT. The CDR3 spans 14 residues. CDR3 sequence: CASRAGTGGTALFF. CDR3 nucleotide sequence: TGTGCCAGCAGGGCCGGGACAGGGGGTACCGCACTGTTTTTT.

This chain joins TRBV28 and TRBJ2-5; D may be TRBD2 (6 bases). The J call could be wrong; TRBJ2-7 is a better fit for the DNA end. This CDR3 is 16 amino acids long. Germline-derived CDR1 and CDR2 are MDHEN and SYDVKM. The CDR3, as DNA: TGTGCCAGCAGTTTCGGCACCGTGTCTAGCGTCTACGAGCAGTACTTC. Encoded protein: CASSFGTVSSVYEQYF.

CDR3 in amino acids: CASGSAKPTGLGTAFF. CDR3 sequence (DNA): TGTGCCAGCGGTTCCGCTAAGCCTACAGGGTTAGGGACCGCTTTCTTT. The chain combines TRBV27 with TRBJ1-1; D possibly corresponds to TRBD1 (6 bases). Germline values: CDR1 MNHEY, CDR2 SMNVEV (reference sequence). The V and J ends lost 8 bases and 11 bases respectively, with 30 bases between them. The CDR3 is 16 residues long.

This chain joins TRBV4-1 and TRBJ2-7; a weak D match, TRBD2 (6 bases). Germline values: CDR1 MGHRA, CDR2 YSYEKL. The CDR3 consists of 14 residues. V gave up 4 bases and J gave up 2 bases, with 12 bases separating them. CDR3 DNA sequence: TGCGCCAGCAGCCTATTGGCGGGGCCCTACGAGCAGTACTTC. Translated, it gives CASSLLAGPYEQYF.

The rearrangement links TRBV28 to TRBJ2-1; D is possibly TRBD1 (5 bases). Germline assignment: CDR1 MDHEN and CDR2 SYDVKM. The CDR3 contains 12 residues. Deletions cut 6 bases from V and 8 bases from J, with 11 bases between. This CDR3 reads CASSITGYEQFF. The DNA of the CDR3 is TGTGCCAGCAGCATCACAGGATATGAGCAGTTCTTC.

J is TRBJ1-1 and V is TRBV28; 7 bases map to TRBD1. Germline CDR1 is MDHEN and CDR2 is SYDVKM. Unmatched junction bases numbered 7, after V lost 10 bases and J lost 5 bases. This CDR3 contains 12 residues. Written as DNA, the CDR3 is TGTGCCACTTGGACAGGTGGAACTGAAGCTTTCTTT. As protein: CATWTGGTEAFF. Based on the CDR3 plus reference TRBV28 and TRBJ1-1, the full variable domain is DVKVTQSSRYLVKRTGEKVFLECVQDMDHENMFWYRQDPGLGLRLIYFSYDVKMKEKGDIPEGYSVSREKKERFSLILESASTNQTSMYLCATWTGGTEAFFGQGTRLTVV.

The chain couples TRBV6-1 to TRBJ2-1, with 12 nucleotides matching TRBD2. The CDR3 contains 16 residues. Germline trimming cut 0 bases from V and 9 bases from J; bases unmatched to any gene: 6. Germline V gives CDR1 MNHNS, CDR2 SASEGT. The CDR3 sequence is CASSEARLAGGVEQFF. The CDR3 coding sequence is TGTGCCAGCAGTGAAGCGCGGCTAGCGGGAGGGGTTGAGCAGTTCTTC.

This rearrangement joins TRBV13 to TRBJ1-1, with 7 bases identical to TRBD1. CDR3 length: 17 amino acids. V lost 1 base to trimming and J lost 0 bases; unmatched junction nucleotides: 8. Germline V gives CDR1 PRHDT, CDR2 FYEKMQ (reference sequence). The CDR3 loop reads CASSLVAGGGMNTEAFF. The CDR3 coding sequence is TGTGCCAGCAGCTTAGTAGCAGGAGGGGGCATGAACACTGAAGCTTTCTTT.

This chain links TRBV28 with TRBJ1-5; TRBD1 matches at 8 bases. With V trimmed by 2 bases and J by 7 bases, 10 bases remained unmatched. CDR3 size: 16 residues. Germline CDR1 and CDR2: MDHEN and SYDVKM. DNA for the CDR3: TGTGCCAGCAGTTTAGGCCCCGACAGGGGAAGACAGCCCCAGCATTTT. Its translation is CASSLGPDRGRQPQHF.

This clone was detected a few times. In DNA form, the CDR3 reads TGTGCCAGCTCAGGGGTTTCCTACGAGCAGTACTTC. It encodes CASSGVSYEQYF. The chain couples TRBV18 to TRBJ2-7; D not resolved. V lost 5 bases to trimming and J lost 1 base, with 6 bases between them. Germline V gives CDR1 KGHSH, CDR2 LQKENI. The CDR3 consists of 12 residues.

This chain connects TRBV30 to TRBJ2-1; D is ambiguous. V was shortened by 0 bases and J by 5 bases, with 8 bases between the two germline ends. CDR1 is GTSNPN and CDR2 is SVGIG in the germline V gene (reference sequence). The CDR3 extends over 13 amino acids. Here the CDR3 reads CAWSVGRDNEQFF. The CDR3 DNA sequence: TGTGCCTGGAGTGTGGGCCGAGACAATGAGCAGTTCTTC.

The gene calls are TRBV11-2 and TRBJ2-2; D is ambiguous. Germline V CDR1 and CDR2: SGHAT, FQNNGV. With 5 bases removed from V and 0 bases from J, the gap between germline ends came to 13 bases. This CDR3 is built from 16 residues. The CDR3 spells CASSLRADPNTGELFF. CDR3 DNA sequence: TGTGCCAGCAGCCTGCGTGCAGACCCGAACACCGGGGAGCTGTTTTTT.

The rearrangement uses TRBV5-1 and TRBJ2-4; 9 positions match TRBD2. CDR1 is SGHRS, CDR2 YFSETQ, per germline. The CDR3 has 21 amino acids. The V gene end was trimmed by 0 bases and the J gene end by 0 bases; junction bases not matched to a gene: 16. The CDR3 sequence: CASSLGRDLVAGVVAKNIQYF. The CDR3 coding sequence is TGCGCCAGCAGCTTGGGCAGGGACTTGGTAGCGGGAGTGGTAGCCAAAAACATTCAGTACTTC.

This chain connects TRBV6-1 to TRBJ1-4; the match to TRBD1 covers 8 bases. CDR1 and CDR2 (germline): MNHNS, SASEGT. This CDR3 spans 14 amino acids. The V gene end was trimmed by 1 base and the J gene end by 7 bases; junction bases not matched to a gene: 2. This chain's CDR3 is CASSEGTGSEKLFF. CDR3 in DNA: TGTGCCAGCAGTGAAGGGACAGGGAGTGAAAAACTGTTTTTT.

The chain carries TRBV28 and TRBJ1-1; D is unresolved. CDR1 and CDR2 from the germline V gene are MDHEN and SYDVKM. The CDR3 spans 14 residues. The V gene lost 1 base and the J gene lost 6 bases, with 12 bases spanning the gap. CDR3 nucleotide sequence: TGTGCCAGCAGTTTATATTTCTCCGGGTCTGAAGCTTTCTTT. Translating gives CASSLYFSGSEAFF.

This chain connects TRBV6-1 to TRBJ1-5; D is ambiguous. The germline V gene encodes CDR1 MNHNS and CDR2 SASEGT. The CDR3 loop spans 14 amino acids. Trimming took off 1 base at V and 2 bases at J, with 6 bases between the two ends. The CDR3, as DNA: TGTGCCAGCAGTGAAGGGTATGGCAATCAGCCCCAGCATTTT. This translates into CASSEGYGNQPQHF.

This clone was seen just once. DNA for the CDR3: TGCAGCGTGCGCCGGGACCCAGATGATGAGCAGTTCTTC. Protein product: CSVRRDPDDEQFF. The chain joins TRBV29-1 to TRBJ2-1, with D perhaps being TRBD1 or TRBD2 (5 bases each). CDR1 and CDR2 (germline): SQVTM, ANQGSEA. Deletions cut 6 bases from V and 8 bases from J, with 17 bases between. This CDR3 is 13 amino acids long.